The 5 T cell receptor beta chains listed next were all sequenced from one sample in a study of OX40 agonist ivuxolimab in advanced cancers. Here immunoSEQ multiplex PCR was the method, and the copy in TCRdb shows in-frame clones only, minus some. The profile covers over 100,000 clones, with more than 85% appearing a single time and more than 0.9% taken by the ten largest. This specimen was CD4+ or CD8+ T cells sorted from blood, taken in a trial of the OX40 agonist ivuxolimab. Receptor source: an adult with an advanced solid tumor such as melanoma, head and neck, liver or kidney cancer.

CDR3 nucleotide sequence: TGTGCCAGCTCACCAAATGCGATCAAGCGGGAGCTGAGCGGGGAGCTGTTTTTT. It yields the protein CASSPNAIKRELSGELFF. This chain uses TRBV18 with TRBJ2-2, with 8 bases matching TRBD2. Unmatched junction bases numbered 15, after V lost 2 bases and J lost 7 bases. The germline CDR1 and CDR2 sequences are KGHSH and LQKENI. CDR3 size: 18 residues.

In this sample, this clone turned up once. V gene TRBV15 combines with J gene TRBJ1-3; 7 bases align to TRBD1. Germline CDR1 LNHNV, CDR2 YYDKDF (reference sequence). The CDR3 is 18 amino acids. V lost 0 bases and J lost 0; bases outside the gene matches: 8. In DNA form, the CDR3 reads TGTGCCACCAGCAGAGATCCAGGGGGGATAGCCTCTGGAAACACCATATATTTT. Translation gives CATSRDPGGIASGNTIYF.

J is TRBJ2-7 and V is TRBV27; D may be TRBD1 (5 bases). Trimming cost V 3 bases and J 5 bases, with 14 bases left between them. The CDR3 runs to 14 residues. CDR1 and CDR2 (germline): MNHEY, SMNVEV (reference sequence). CDR3 amino acids: CASSLGDSLNEQYF. The CDR3, as DNA: TGTGCCAGCAGTTTGGGTGACAGTCTCAACGAGCAGTACTTC.

The chain combines TRBV6-5 with TRBJ1-2; tentative D call: TRBD1 (5 bases). Trimming stripped 2 bases from V and 3 bases from J, with 13 bases between. The CDR3 loop spans 15 amino acids. Germline lookup yields CDR1 MNHEY and CDR2 SVGAGI. Written as DNA, the CDR3 is TGTGCCAGCAGTTACGTGAGGGGCGGCGACTATGGCTACACCTTC. Its translation: CASSYVRGGDYGYTF.

The V and J genes are TRBV6-6 and TRBJ1-2; TRBD1 aligns across 7 bases. The CDR3 runs to 14 residues. With V trimmed by 6 bases and J by 4 bases, 8 bases remained unmatched. The germline gives CDR1 MNHNY, CDR2 SVGAGI (reference sequence). CDR3 sequence (DNA): TGTGCCAGCAGCCTGACAGGGACCCTCTATGGCTACACCTTC. This sequence encodes CASSLTGTLYGYTF.